This T cell receptor (beta chain) was obtained from a study of molecular identifiers for immune sequencing clone quantification. TCRdb reprocessed the PCR reads via MiXCR and lists one record per CDR3 protein. This sample carries over 55,000 distinct CDR3 sequences, under 20% of them seen once, and the ten largest clones take 1.5%. The CDR3 spans 16 residues. Trimming took 5 bases from V and 0 from J; bases not matched to a gene: 8. Germline loops: CDR1 SGHAT, CDR2 FQNNGV. Findings and limits, study-wide: In naive cells, under 1% of molecules belonged to clones above 20 RNA copies, against over 97% in effector cells.

For this clonotype: Antigen unknown.

The sequence was obtained from a human donor in good health. Some libraries in this study had Jurkat cell RNA spiked in. The specimen was naive CD8+ T cells from blood, with Jurkat cell RNA spiked in. Subset denoted: FACS-sorted CD8+CD4-CCR7+CD45RA+ naive T cells. The J gene is TRBJ2-5, the V gene TRBV11-2; 8 nucleotides match TRBD2. The CDR3 protein is CASSPGLVGYQETQYF. The CDR3 coding sequence is TGTGCCAGCAGCCCGGGACTAGTAGGATACCAAGAGACCCAGTACTTC.